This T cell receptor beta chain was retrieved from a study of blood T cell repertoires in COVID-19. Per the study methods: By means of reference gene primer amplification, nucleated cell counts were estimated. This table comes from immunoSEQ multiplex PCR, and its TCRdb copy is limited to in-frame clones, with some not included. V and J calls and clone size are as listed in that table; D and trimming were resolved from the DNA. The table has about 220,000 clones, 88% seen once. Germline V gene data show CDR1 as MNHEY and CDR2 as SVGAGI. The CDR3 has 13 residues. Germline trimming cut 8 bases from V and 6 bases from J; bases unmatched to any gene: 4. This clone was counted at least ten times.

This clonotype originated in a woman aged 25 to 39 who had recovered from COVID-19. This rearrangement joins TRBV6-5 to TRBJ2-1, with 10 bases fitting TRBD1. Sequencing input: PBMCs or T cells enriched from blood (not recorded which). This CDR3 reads CASVGQGLNEQFF. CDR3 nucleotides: TGTGCCAGCGTGGGACAGGGGCTCAATGAGCAGTTCTTC.